This T cell receptor beta chain came from a study of control samples from healthy donors and cancer patients. CDR1 is MDHEN, CDR2 SYDVKM, per germline. There are 15 residues in the CDR3. The ends were cut back, 3 bases at V and 4 bases at J, with 12 bases in the middle. The assay was immunoSEQ multiplex PCR, and TCRdb's table has in-frame clones only and misses some. The top ten hold around 1.4% of the sample, which has around 170,000 clones, approximately 90% seen once. V is TRBV28 and J is TRBJ2-2; perhaps D is TRBD1 or TRBD2 (5 bases each). This clonotype was sampled from a man aged 25-45 years in good health. Source material: blood. CDR3 sequence: CASSFRGRGTGELFF. The CDR3 DNA sequence: TGTGCCAGCAGTTTCCGGGGCCGGGGCACCGGGGAGCTGTTTTTT.